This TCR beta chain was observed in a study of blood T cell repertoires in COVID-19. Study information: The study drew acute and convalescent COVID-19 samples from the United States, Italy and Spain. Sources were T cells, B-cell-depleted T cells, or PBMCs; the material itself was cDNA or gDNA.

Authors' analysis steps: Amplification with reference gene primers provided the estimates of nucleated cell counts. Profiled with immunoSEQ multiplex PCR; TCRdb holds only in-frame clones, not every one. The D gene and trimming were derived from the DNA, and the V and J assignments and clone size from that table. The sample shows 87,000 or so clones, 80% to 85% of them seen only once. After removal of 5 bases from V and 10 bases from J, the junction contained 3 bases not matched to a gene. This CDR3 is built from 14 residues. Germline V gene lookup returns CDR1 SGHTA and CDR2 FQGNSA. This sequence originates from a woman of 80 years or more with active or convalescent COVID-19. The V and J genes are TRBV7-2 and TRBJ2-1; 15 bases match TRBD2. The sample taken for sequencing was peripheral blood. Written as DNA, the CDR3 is TGTGCCAGCAGCGGACTAGCGGGAGGGGGGGAGCAGTTCTTC. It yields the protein CASSGLAGGGEQFF.